This is a list of T cell receptor beta chains from one sample in a study of regulatory T cells. Measured with immunoSEQ multiplex PCR; TCRdb has only the in-frame clones, and not every one. This sample has 25,000 to 30,000 clones, with around 92% found just once. Sequencing was performed on conventional CD4+ T cells sorted from blood. The receptors were sampled from a person between 18 and 30 years old with CD3G deficiency. Each CDR3 is given with its conserved first and last residue. D genes are given only for firm matches. Size values are once, few and many counts, or a class for expanded clones, and some rows have none.

>TRBJ1-2|NA|TRBV5-1|NA
TGCGCCAGCAGCATGGACAACAACTATGGCTACACCTTC
CASSMDNNYGYTF
>TRBJ1-2|NA|TRBV28|NA
TGTGCCAGCAGTTTATCAGGGAACTATGGCTACACCTTC
CASSLSGNYGYTF
>TRBJ2-2|NA|TRBV7-9|few
TGTGCCAGCAGCTCCAACCCGGCCGGGGAGCTGTTTTTT
CASSSNPAGELFF
>TRBJ2-7|NA|TRBV5-1|NA
TGCGCCAGCAGCTTGGGTAAACCCTCCGTTACTAGCTCCTACGAGCAGTACTTC
CASSLGKPSVTSSYEQYF
>TRBJ2-3|NA|TRBV19|NA
TGTGCCAGTAGTTTTAGCGGTAGCACAGATACGCAGTATTTT
CASSFSGSTDTQYF
>TRBJ2-1|TRBD2|TRBV20-1|NA
TGCAGTGCTAGAGATAGCGGGAGTTTCCTCTTC
CSARDSGSFLF
>TRBJ1-1|TRBD1|TRBV18|NA
TGTGCCAGCTCACCAGACAGGGTCCGTACTGAAGCTTTCTTT
CASSPDRVRTEAFF
>TRBJ2-2|NA|TRBV6-6|NA
TGTGCCAGCAGTTCCCTCGGGGGGCGCGTGGAGCTGTTTTTT
CASSSLGGRVELFF
>TRBJ1-4|NA|TRBV28|NA
TGTGCCAGCAGCTCCCCGGACACCGGAGAAAAACTGTTTTTT
CASSSPDTGEKLFF
>TRBJ1-1|NA|TRBV2|NA
TGTGCCAGCAGTGAAGAGGGCGGGGGGCGAACTGAAGCTTTCTTT
CASSEEGGGRTEAFF
>TRBJ2-4|NA|TRBV6-1|NA
TGTGCCAGCAGTGAAGCGAACCTGATGAACATTCAGTACTTC
CASSEANLMNIQYF
>TRBJ2-1|TRBD2|TRBV30|NA
TGTGCCTGGAGTCCCAGGGCGGGGGGCTACAATGAGCAGTTCTTC
CAWSPRAGGYNEQFF
>TRBJ2-7|TRBD1|TRBV7-2|NA
TGTGCCAGCAGCAAAGGGGACAGGGGAGGGGGCGAGCAGTACTTC
CASSKGDRGGGEQYF
>TRBJ2-1|NA|TRBV5-1|few
TGCGCCAGCAGCTTGAAGACTCTAGGTTACAATGAGCAGTTCTTC
CASSLKTLGYNEQFF
>TRBJ2-3|TRBD2|TRBV7-8|NA
TGTGCCAGCAGCTTAGGGCGAGCGACTAGCGGGAGTCTGGAGCGTACAGATACGCAGTATTTT
CASSLGRATSGSLERTDTQYF
>TRBJ2-3|NA|TRBV30|NA
TGTGCCTGGAGCCAAGGTCACGGCGCAAATACGCAGTATTTT
CAWSQGHGANTQYF
>TRBJ2-2|NA|TRBV7-9|NA
TGTGCCAGCAGCTTAGCAGCAGGAAACACCGGGGAGCTGTTTTTT
CASSLAAGNTGELFF
>TRBJ2-3|TRBD2|TRBV10-1|NA
TGCGCCAGCAGTACGGACCGGGGGGTACCAGATACGCAGTATTTT
CASSTDRGVPDTQYF
>TRBJ2-7|NA|TRBV6-1|once
TGTGCCAGCAGTCAAAACAGGGAGGTATCCTACGAGCAGTACTTC
CASSQNREVSYEQYF
>TRBJ1-1|NA|TRBV19|NA
TGTGCCACCCTGAGGGACACTGAAGCTTTCTTT
CATLRDTEAFF
>TRBJ2-2|NA|TRBV6-5|NA
TGTGCCAGCAGTTACGGCTTCCTAACCGGGGAGCTGTTTTTT
CASSYGFLTGELFF
>TRBJ2-7|NA|TRBV10-3|NA
TGTGCCATCAGTGCCCGAGGGAGCGGCTACGAGCAGTACTTC
CAISARGSGYEQYF
>TRBJ2-1|NA|TRBV28|NA
TGTGCCAGCAGTCCCATGAGCTACAATGAGCAGTTCTTC
CASSPMSYNEQFF
>TRBJ1-1|TRBD1|TRBV5-1|NA
TGCGCCAGCAGCTTGGAGCCGGGGACAGGGGCTCGGGCTTTCTTT
CASSLEPGTGARAFF
>TRBJ2-7|NA|TRBV28|NA
TGTGCCAGCAGTTTGGGGACTTCCTACGAGCAGTACTTC
CASSLGTSYEQYF
>TRBJ2-7|NA|TRBV18|NA
TGTGCCAGCTCACCCCAGACTTTATCGGACACTTACTCCTACGAGCAGTACTTC
CASSPQTLSDTYSYEQYF
>TRBJ1-6|NA|TRBV2|once
TGTGCCAGCAGTGATGAGGGGCGTAATTCACCCCTCCACTTT
CASSDEGRNSPLHF
>TRBJ1-1|TRBD1|TRBV11-2|NA
TGTGCCAGCAGCATGACAGGGTTCGCTGAAGCTTTCTTT
CASSMTGFAEAFF
>TRBJ2-3|NA|TRBV5-1|NA
TGCGCCAGCAGGCGGTTCACGGGCACCACAGATACGCAGTATTTT
CASRRFTGTTDTQYF
>TRBJ1-2|TRBD1|TRBV6-1|NA
TGTGCCAGCAGTGTCCGTCCGGGACAGGGGCCCTATGGCTACACCTTC
CASSVRPGQGPYGYTF
>TRBJ1-1|NA|TRBV4-3|NA
TGCGCCAGCAGCGAGGCAGGAGTAGCTGAAGCTTTCTTT
CASSEAGVAEAFF